This is a list of T cell receptor beta chains from one sample in a study of blood T cell repertoires in COVID-19. The method was immunoSEQ multiplex PCR; TCRdb's version includes in-frame clones alone and lacks a portion of them. The sample contains hundreds of thousands of clones, 88% of which appear only once. Sequencing was carried out using PBMCs or T cells enriched from blood (not recorded which). The receptors shown here come from a woman aged 60-75 years in a cohort exposed to, infected with or recovered from COVID-19 (not recorded which). CDR3s include the opening cysteine and the closing phenylalanine or tryptophan. A D gene is named only where the DNA matches it firmly. Clone size appears in some rows only: once, few, many, or a class for an expanded clone.

j_call | clone_size | d_call | v_call | cdr3_nt | cdr3_aa
TRBJ2-1 | NA | TRBD2 | TRBV4-1 | TGCGCCAGCAGCCAAGCCCCCCGACTAGCGGGGTACAATGAGCAGTTCTTC | CASSQAPRLAGYNEQFF
TRBJ2-3 | NA | NA | TRBV27 | TGTGCCAGCAGTCACGACCGGGTAGACACAGATACGCAGTATTTT | CASSHDRVDTDTQYF
TRBJ2-3 | NA | TRBD2 | TRBV4-2 | TGTGCCAGCAGCCAAGCGGGGCTAGCGGGAGGAACAGATACGCAGTATTTT | CASSQAGLAGGTDTQYF
TRBJ1-2 | once | NA | TRBV18 | TGTGCCAGCTCACCTCAACAGGAGGGATGGGACTTC | CASSPQQEGWDF
TRBJ2-7 | NA | TRBD1 | TRBV5-1 | TGCGCCAGCAGCTTGGGGGTTCGGGACAGGGCCTACGAGCAGTACTTC | CASSLGVRDRAYEQYF
TRBJ2-5 | NA | TRBD1 | TRBV18 | TGTGCCAGCTCACCCCCCGTAGGGACAGGGGGCATCCAAGAGACCCAGTACTTC | CASSPPVGTGGIQETQYF
TRBJ1-2 | NA | NA | TRBV7-2 | TGTGCCAGCAGCCCCGCGAAGGCCAGGAACCTAAGTGGCTACACCTTC | CASSPAKARNLSGYTF
TRBJ2-1 | NA | TRBD2 | TRBV4-3 | TGCGCCAGCAGCCAAGATGGTCCTAGCGGGACACGGGGTGAGCAGTTCTTC | CASSQDGPSGTRGEQFF
TRBJ2-1 | NA | NA | TRBV5-1 | TGCGCCAGCAGCTTTAACAATGAGCAGTTCTTC | CASSFNNEQFF
TRBJ2-7 | NA | TRBD1 | TRBV18 | TGTGCCAGCTCGCGACAGGGCGACGAGCAGTACTTC | CASSRQGDEQYF